These T cell receptor beta chains were read from a single sample in a study of T cell changes during pregnancy in multiple sclerosis. Profiled with immunoSEQ multiplex PCR; TCRdb holds only in-frame clones, not every one. The table lists 65,000 to 85,000 clones, 90% to 95% of them singletons, with roughly 1.5% in the top ten. The specimen comprised peripheral blood, sampled after pregnancy. The receptors derive from a female donor with multiple sclerosis, enrolled in a pregnancy study. The CDR3 runs from the conserved cysteine through the conserved F or W. The D gene is left open where the match is weak. Part of the rows lack a size; the others show once, few, many or a class for expanded clones.

.	TRBJ1-4	TRBV6-6	TRBD1	TGTGCCAGCCTACAGGGGTTCGCAACTAATGAAAAACTGTTTTTT	CASLQGFATNEKLFF
.	TRBJ2-2	TRBV9	.	TGTGCCAGCAGCGTAGTCGAGGCTAGGGAGCTGTTTTTT	CASSVVEARELFF
.	TRBJ2-3	TRBV7-2	TRBD2	TGTGCCAGCAGCTTACCCCTAGCGGGAAAGTGGCTAAGCACAGATACGCAGTATTTT	CASSLPLAGKWLSTDTQYF
once	TRBJ1-5	TRBV2	TRBD1	TGTGCCAGCAGGGAACGGGGATTTGGACAGGGGCGAAATCAGCCCCAGCATTTT	CASRERGFGQGRNQPQHF
.	TRBJ1-1	TRBV30	.	TGTGCCTGGAGTCGGCCCGGGCGCGGGTCGGACACTGAAGCTTTCTTT	CAWSRPGRGSDTEAFF
.	TRBJ1-5	TRBV5-6	.	TGTGCCAGCAGCTCGGAGGGCCAGCCCCAGCATTTT	CASSSEGQPQHF
.	TRBJ2-1	TRBV20-1	.	TGCAGTGCCGTGCGAGGTGAGCAGTTCTTC	CSAVRGEQFF
.	TRBJ1-1	TRBV19	.	TGTGCCAGTAGTATAGCACCCGGGAGGGACACTGAAGCTTTCTTT	CASSIAPGRDTEAFF
once	TRBJ2-7	TRBV4-1	.	TGCGCCAGCAGCCAAGAACAGGGCCCCCTCTACGAGCAGTACTTC	CASSQEQGPLYEQYF
few	TRBJ1-1	TRBV5-6	.	TGTGCCAGCCGTCGAGGGATAGTAATCACTGAAGCTTTCTTT	CASRRGIVITEAFF
.	TRBJ1-4	TRBV28	TRBD1	TGTGCCAGCAGTGAAGAAACAGGGGAAGGTAATGAAAAACTGTTTTTT	CASSEETGEGNEKLFF
few	TRBJ1-5	TRBV18	TRBD1	TGTGCCAGCTCAGTACAGGGGGCTGATCAGCCCCAGCATTTT	CASSVQGADQPQHF
.	TRBJ2-7	TRBV18	.	TGTGCCAGCTCACCCTCAAGTTTGGCGGGCCTCTACGAGCAGTACTTC	CASSPSSLAGLYEQYF
.	TRBJ1-5	TRBV6-6	.	TGTGCCAGCAGTTACAGTTCGGGGGAACAGCCCCAGCATTTT	CASSYSSGEQPQHF
.	TRBJ1-2	TRBV14	TRBD1	TGTGCCAGCAGTCAAGAGACAGGGGAGTATTCCCGTGGCTACACCTTC	CASSQETGEYSRGYTF
.	TRBJ1-5	TRBV5-5	.	TGTGCCAGCAGCTGGAACAGGGAAAATCAGCCCCAGCATTTT	CASSWNRENQPQHF
.	TRBJ2-5	TRBV11-3	.	TGTGCCAGCAGCTTAGCAGCGGTAGACGAGACCCAGTACTTC	CASSLAAVDETQYF
.	TRBJ2-2	TRBV19	.	TGTGCCAGTAGTATCCCCGCAGGGATGGTCACCGGGGAGCTGTTTTTT	CASSIPAGMVTGELFF
.	TRBJ2-7	TRBV10-3	.	TGTGCCATCAGGGACACCTACTACGAGCAGTACTTC	CAIRDTYYEQYF
.	TRBJ1-2	TRBV29-1	.	TGCAGCGTTCATTTGGTGGGGCTCTTCGATAACTATGGCTACACCTTC	CSVHLVGLFDNYGYTF
few	TRBJ1-1	TRBV2	.	TGTGCCAGCAGACTACAGGGGAACACTGAAGCTTTCTTT	CASRLQGNTEAFF
.	TRBJ2-1	TRBV27	TRBD2	TGTGCCAGCAGTTCAGGGACTAGCGCGAGTTCTTACAATGAGCAGTTCTTC	CASSSGTSASSYNEQFF
once	TRBJ1-1	TRBV11-2	.	TGTGCCAGCAGCTTAGGTGTCGGGAACACTGAAGCTTTCTTT	CASSLGVGNTEAFF
.	TRBJ2-7	TRBV27	TRBD1	TGTGCCAGCAACCGAGGGACAGGGGGATACGAGCAGTACTTC	CASNRGTGGYEQYF
.	TRBJ1-2	TRBV5-6	.	TGTGCCAGCAGCTTCACCCCACTCGGACAGAGCTATGGCTACACCTTC	CASSFTPLGQSYGYTF
.	TRBJ1-5	TRBV6-5	.	TGTGCCACAGGAGGCCTTAGCAATCAGCCCCAGCATTTT	CATGGLSNQPQHF